Reported below is one TCR beta chain. Via MiXCR, TCRdb re-called the PCR reads, giving one row per CDR3 protein. The repertoire holds 600,000 to 650,000 distinct CDR3 sequences, with about 20% as singletons. The record originates from a study of molecular identifiers for immune sequencing clone quantification. This CDR3 comprises 16 residues. The germline V gene has CDR1 SGHRS and CDR2 YFSETQ. V lost 0 bases, J lost 2 bases, and 15 bases lay in between. The rearrangement links TRBV5-1 to TRBJ2-7; weak D call: TRBD2 (6 bases). The sequenced sample was naive CD8+ T cells from blood, with Jurkat cell RNA spiked in. Subset denoted: FACS-sorted CD8+CD4-CCR7+CD45RA+ naive T cells. The origin of this receptor is a human donor in good health. Some libraries in this study had Jurkat cell RNA spiked in. The CDR3 DNA sequence: TGCGCCAGCAGCTTGGATGGCAGGGACTCAGCCTACGAGCAGTACTTC. Translated, it gives CASSLDGRDSAYEQYF.